This T cell receptor beta chain was sequenced in a study of OX40 agonist ivuxolimab in advanced cancers. Findings of the study overall: The investigators did not determine what antigen specificity the expanded peripheral T cells had.

As concerns this clone: The antigen is undetermined.

Sequencing was performed with immunoSEQ multiplex PCR; in TCRdb, only in-frame clones are kept and a portion is missing. This sample has 21,000 or so clones, with about 79% found just once. Unmatched junction bases numbered 13, after V lost 4 bases and J lost 5 bases. CDR3 length: 16 residues. Germline CDR1 and CDR2: SGHTS and YDEGEE. This clonotype was sampled from an adult with an advanced solid tumor such as melanoma, head and neck, liver or kidney cancer. The V call is TRBV5-8, the J call TRBJ2-5, with TRBD1 matching 8 bases. The material sequenced was CD4+ or CD8+ T cells sorted from blood, taken in a trial of the OX40 agonist ivuxolimab. CDR3 region: CASSRQGTGDVETQYF. DNA of the CDR3: TGTGCCAGCAGCCGCCAGGGGACAGGAGACGTTGAGACCCAGTACTTC.